Listed below are T cell receptor beta chains from one sample, sequenced in a study of Graves' ophthalmopathy and Graves' hyperthyroidism. TCRdb used MiXCR to reprocess the multiplex PCR reads, holding one entry per CDR3 protein. The sample records 650,000 to 900,000 distinct CDR3 sequences, around 40% being singletons. What was sequenced was peripheral blood. The receptors come from an adult man with Graves' ophthalmopathy. The CDR3 runs from the conserved cysteine through the conserved F or W.

CDR3,V,J
CATGGNTEAFF,TRBV19,TRBJ1-1
CSVEEDTPYGQYF,TRBV29-1,TRBJ2-7
CASSVGQGNTEALF,TRBV9,TRBJ1-1
CATPGKGLAGELFF,TRBV15,TRBJ2-2
CASSQAGTVVYSNQPQHF,TRBV12-3/TRBV12-4,TRBJ1-5
CASSLAGRGHLSYEQYF,TRBV7-9,TRBJ2-7
CASSLEQAAGEQYF,TRBV25-1,TRBJ2-7
CSASDGTGGIYSNQPQHF,TRBV20-1,TRBJ1-5
CASSLRGSSPLHF,TRBV7-9,TRBJ1-6
CASSWGRIPMDTIYF,TRBV7-9,TRBJ1-3
CAISESGLTYEQYF,TRBV10-3,TRBJ2-7
CASSYLQSNQPQHF,TRBV6-2/TRBV6-3,TRBJ1-5
CASTPEGWGQDHRDYGYTF,TRBV19,TRBJ1-2
CASSKEIAEETQYF,TRBV7-9,TRBJ2-5
CSADSQGTYNSPLHF,TRBV20-1,TRBJ1-6
CASTGGQGAFNSPLHF,TRBV2,TRBJ1-6
CASSPGDRVTQPQHF,TRBV24-1,TRBJ1-5
CASSFYGDLYNSPLHF,TRBV12-3/TRBV12-4,TRBJ1-6
CASSQVSETQYF,TRBV3-1,TRBJ2-5
CASSPDRGLSNQPQHF,TRBV6-5,TRBJ1-5
CSARDLDEWQLSNQPQHF,TRBV20-1,TRBJ1-5
CASSPQGSPLHF,TRBV10-3,TRBJ1-6
CASSQDRGSDNQPQHF,TRBV7-9,TRBJ1-5
CASSLLHGSRETQYF,TRBV7-3,TRBJ2-5
CATSIDGNTIYF,TRBV15,TRBJ1-3
CASSLEGASYQPQHF,TRBV5-1,TRBJ1-5
CASSLGDTSNEKLFF,TRBV5-6,TRBJ1-4
CASSPQGSNVLTF,TRBV5-6,TRBJ2-6
CASSQGGNRETQYF,TRBV7-8,TRBJ2-5
CSVERGYEQYF,TRBV29-1,TRBJ2-7
CAIRQSYEQYF,TRBV10-3,TRBJ2-7
CASSRTFKTSGEETQYF,TRBV11-2,TRBJ2-5
CASSPKGHYGYTF,TRBV19,TRBJ1-2
CSVVTSGGQETQHF,TRBV29-1,TRBJ1-5
CASSTERRSGTEAFF,TRBV19,TRBJ1-1
CSVLQGYGYTF,TRBV29-1,TRBJ1-2
CASSLGLSAGGYTF,TRBV25-1,TRBJ1-2
CASTRDRGRETQYF,TRBV2,TRBJ2-5
CASSVGPGAQGETQYF,TRBV9,TRBJ2-5
CASSDLQDARYEQYF,TRBV2,TRBJ2-7
CASSLTLAYEQYF,TRBV7-9,TRBJ2-7
CASRVIAGGGETQYF,TRBV7-8,TRBJ2-5
CATSRDGAPIYNSPLHF,TRBV15,TRBJ1-6
CATGYTGAAQETQYF,TRBV10-3,TRBJ2-5
CASSLIAGEARETQYF,TRBV7-9,TRBJ2-5